These T cell receptor beta chains were read from a single sample in a study of spatial heterogeneity in lung cancer. TCRdb called the 5' RACE reads again in MiXCR, with one record for every CDR3 protein. Counted here are under 5,000 distinct CDR3 sequences, approximately 40% occurring once; the ten biggest clones make up approximately 31%. The sequencing here drew on lung tumor tissue, taken at surgery. Source of these receptors: a male donor with early-stage non-small cell lung cancer. The CDR3 runs from the conserved cysteine through the conserved F or W. The order of the fields is clone size, J gene, D gene, V gene, CDR3 length, CDR3 DNA, CDR3 protein. A D gene is named only where the DNA matches it firmly. Some rows have no size entry. The others give once, few or many, or a class for an expanded clone.

clone_size: NA; j_call: TRBJ1-1; d_call: TRBD1; v_call: TRBV3-1; cdr3_length: 16; cdr3_nt: TGTGCCAGCAGCCGCGAGACAGGGGGCGAGGCCACTGAAGCTTTCTTT; cdr3_aa: CASSRETGGEATEAFF
clone_size: NA; j_call: TRBJ1-1; d_call: NA; v_call: TRBV22-1; cdr3_length: 13; cdr3_nt: TGTCCGGGGCTGCACGCGCGCTACACTGAAGCTTTCTTT; cdr3_aa: CPGLHARYTEAFF
clone_size: medium-sized; j_call: TRBJ2-7; d_call: TRBD1; v_call: TRBV7-6; cdr3_length: 14; cdr3_nt: TGTGCCAGCAGCTACACAGGGGTGCACTACGAGCAGTACTTC; cdr3_aa: CASSYTGVHYEQYF
clone_size: NA; j_call: TRBJ2-2; d_call: NA; v_call: TRBV6-6; cdr3_length: 14; cdr3_nt: TGTGCCACCGTACCATTTACGAACACCGGGGAGCTGTTTTTT; cdr3_aa: CATVPFTNTGELFF
clone_size: NA; j_call: TRBJ2-1; d_call: NA; v_call: TRBV5-1; cdr3_length: 14; cdr3_nt: TGCGCCAGCAGCTTGACAGCTAGCTACAATGAGCAGTTCTTC; cdr3_aa: CASSLTASYNEQFF
clone_size: few; j_call: TRBJ1-1; d_call: NA; v_call: TRBV19; cdr3_length: 14; cdr3_nt: TGTGCCAGTAGTATGTTCGGGGAGGCCACTGAAGCTTTCTTT; cdr3_aa: CASSMFGEATEAFF
clone_size: many; j_call: TRBJ2-1; d_call: TRBD2; v_call: TRBV28; cdr3_length: 16; cdr3_nt: TGTGCCAGCAGTCCTCTAGCGGAAGATTTCTACAATGAGCAGTTCTTC; cdr3_aa: CASSPLAEDFYNEQFF
clone_size: many; j_call: TRBJ2-5; d_call: NA; v_call: TRBV5-4; cdr3_length: 15; cdr3_nt: TGTGCCAGCAGCTCAGGACTCGAATACCAAGAGACCCAGTACTTC; cdr3_aa: CASSSGLEYQETQYF
clone_size: NA; j_call: TRBJ2-7; d_call: NA; v_call: TRBV20-1; cdr3_length: 11; cdr3_nt: TGCAGTGCTAGGGCAATCTACGAGCAGTACTTC; cdr3_aa: CSARAIYEQYF
clone_size: few; j_call: TRBJ2-7; d_call: NA; v_call: TRBV7-8; cdr3_length: 15; cdr3_nt: TGTGCCAGCAGCGCACGGCCCCATACAGGTTACGAGCAGTACTTC; cdr3_aa: CASSARPHTGYEQYF
clone_size: NA; j_call: TRBJ2-3; d_call: TRBD2; v_call: TRBV10-3; cdr3_length: 14; cdr3_nt: TGTGCCATCCGAGCGGGGGGGCCGGGAGGTACGCAGTATTTT; cdr3_aa: CAIRAGGPGGTQYF
clone_size: NA; j_call: TRBJ2-7; d_call: TRBD2; v_call: TRBV5-6; cdr3_length: 16; cdr3_nt: TGTGCCAGCAGCTCAACGGCGGGAGAGGAGTCCTACGAGCAGTACTTC; cdr3_aa: CASSSTAGEESYEQYF
clone_size: medium-sized; j_call: TRBJ2-7; d_call: NA; v_call: TRBV19; cdr3_length: 13; cdr3_nt: TGTGCCAGTAGTATGACAGGAAACTACGAGCAGTACTTC; cdr3_aa: CASSMTGNYEQYF
clone_size: NA; j_call: TRBJ2-7; d_call: NA; v_call: TRBV6-1; cdr3_length: 12; cdr3_nt: TGTGCCAGCAGTGAAGAAAGGGGCCGGCAGTACTTC; cdr3_aa: CASSEERGRQYF
clone_size: NA; j_call: TRBJ2-3; d_call: NA; v_call: TRBV21-1; cdr3_length: 13; cdr3_nt: TGTGCCAGCACCACAGGGCGCGAGGGTACGCAGTATTTT; cdr3_aa: CASTTGREGTQYF
clone_size: few; j_call: TRBJ2-3; d_call: TRBD1; v_call: TRBV29-1; cdr3_length: 12; cdr3_nt: TGCAGCCCGCACCGGGGACAGGATACGCAGTATTTT; cdr3_aa: CSPHRGQDTQYF
clone_size: medium-sized; j_call: TRBJ2-2; d_call: TRBD2; v_call: TRBV5-1; cdr3_length: 15; cdr3_nt: TGCGCCAGCAGCTTCTACGGGAGGATAACCGGGGAGCTGTTTTTT; cdr3_aa: CASSFYGRITGELFF
clone_size: medium-sized; j_call: TRBJ2-5; d_call: NA; v_call: TRBV7-8; cdr3_length: 14; cdr3_nt: TGTGCCAGCAGCTTAGATCGTAGCCAAGAGACCCAGTACTTC; cdr3_aa: CASSLDRSQETQYF
clone_size: many; j_call: TRBJ1-6; d_call: NA; v_call: TRBV20-1; cdr3_length: 12; cdr3_nt: TGCAGTGCCGGACGGACCAATTCACCCCTCCACTTT; cdr3_aa: CSAGRTNSPLHF
clone_size: medium-sized; j_call: TRBJ2-1; d_call: TRBD1; v_call: TRBV12-3/TRBV12-4; cdr3_length: 14; cdr3_nt: TGTGCCAGCAGCTACGGGACAGGACCCAATGAGCAGTTCTTC; cdr3_aa: CASSYGTGPNEQFF
clone_size: NA; j_call: TRBJ2-5; d_call: NA; v_call: TRBV3-1; cdr3_length: 13; cdr3_nt: TGTGCCACCAGCAGGCGTGGGGAAGAGACCCAGTACTTC; cdr3_aa: CATSRRGEETQYF
clone_size: NA; j_call: TRBJ2-7; d_call: NA; v_call: TRBV7-2; cdr3_length: 14; cdr3_nt: TGTGCCAGCAGCCCAATGGCGGGCCCCTACGAGCAGTACTTC; cdr3_aa: CASSPMAGPYEQYF
clone_size: NA; j_call: TRBJ2-6; d_call: NA; v_call: TRBV3-1; cdr3_length: 14; cdr3_nt: TGTGCCAGCAGACAAGCCTCTGGGGCCAACGTCCTGACTTTC; cdr3_aa: CASRQASGANVLTF
clone_size: large; j_call: TRBJ2-3; d_call: NA; v_call: TRBV20-1; cdr3_length: 13; cdr3_nt: TGCAGTGCCCTCCGGTCGGGCACAGATACGCAGTATTTT; cdr3_aa: CSALRSGTDTQYF
clone_size: NA; j_call: TRBJ2-3; d_call: NA; v_call: TRBV2; cdr3_length: 15; cdr3_nt: TGTGCCAGCCGGATTCGTGAGGGGTCCCCAGATGCGCAGTATTTT; cdr3_aa: CASRIREGSPDAQYF
clone_size: many; j_call: TRBJ2-6; d_call: NA; v_call: TRBV6-1; cdr3_length: 15; cdr3_nt: TGTGCCAGCAGTTCAGGGGACTCTGGGGCCAACGTCCTGACTTTC; cdr3_aa: CASSSGDSGANVLTF
clone_size: large; j_call: TRBJ1-2; d_call: NA; v_call: TRBV5-1; cdr3_length: 21; cdr3_nt: TGCGCCAGCAGCTTTCCCGGATCCCCCAACGGGGCCCCAGAGGGGAACTATGGCTACACCTTC; cdr3_aa: CASSFPGSPNGAPEGNYGYTF
clone_size: NA; j_call: TRBJ2-1; d_call: TRBD1; v_call: TRBV5-1; cdr3_length: 17; cdr3_nt: TGCGCCAGCACCCTTCACGGGACAGGGGTCCCCTACAATGAGCAGTTCTTC; cdr3_aa: CASTLHGTGVPYNEQFF
clone_size: NA; j_call: TRBJ1-2; d_call: NA; v_call: TRBV6-5; cdr3_length: 11; cdr3_nt: TGTGCCAGCGGGGGGAGCTATGGCTACACCTTC; cdr3_aa: CASGGSYGYTF
clone_size: NA; j_call: TRBJ2-7; d_call: NA; v_call: TRBV2; cdr3_length: 13; cdr3_nt: TGTGCCAGCCGTCCCTGGCAGTCCTACGAGCAGTACTTC; cdr3_aa: CASRPWQSYEQYF